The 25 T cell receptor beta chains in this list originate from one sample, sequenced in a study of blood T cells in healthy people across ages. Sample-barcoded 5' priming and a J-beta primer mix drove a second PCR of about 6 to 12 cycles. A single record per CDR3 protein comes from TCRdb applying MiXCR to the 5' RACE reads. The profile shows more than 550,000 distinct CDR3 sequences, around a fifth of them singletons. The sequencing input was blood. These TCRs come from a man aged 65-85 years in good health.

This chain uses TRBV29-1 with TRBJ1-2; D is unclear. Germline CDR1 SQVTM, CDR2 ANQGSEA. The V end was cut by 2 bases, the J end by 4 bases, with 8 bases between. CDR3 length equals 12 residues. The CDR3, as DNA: TGCAGCGTTGAATCCCGGGGCTATGGCTACACCTTC. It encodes CSVESRGYGYTF.

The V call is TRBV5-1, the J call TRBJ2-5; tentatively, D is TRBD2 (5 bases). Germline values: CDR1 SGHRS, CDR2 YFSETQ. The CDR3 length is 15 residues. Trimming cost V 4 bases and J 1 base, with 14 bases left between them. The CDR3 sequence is CASSREFAPQETQYF. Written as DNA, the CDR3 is TGCGCCAGCAGCAGGGAGTTTGCCCCCCAAGAGACCCAGTACTTC.

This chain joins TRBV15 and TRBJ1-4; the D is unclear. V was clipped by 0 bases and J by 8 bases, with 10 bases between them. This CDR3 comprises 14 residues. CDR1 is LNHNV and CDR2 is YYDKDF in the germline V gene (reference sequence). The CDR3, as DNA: TGTGCCACCAGCAGAGATAAGGCCTCCGAAAAACTGTTTTTT. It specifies CATSRDKASEKLFF. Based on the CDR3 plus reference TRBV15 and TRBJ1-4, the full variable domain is DAMVIQNPRYQVTQFGKPVTLSCSQTLNHNVMYWYQQKSSQAPKLLFHYYDKDFNNEADTPDNFQSRRPNTSFCFLDIRSPGLGDTAMYLCATSRDKASEKLFFGSGTQLSVL.

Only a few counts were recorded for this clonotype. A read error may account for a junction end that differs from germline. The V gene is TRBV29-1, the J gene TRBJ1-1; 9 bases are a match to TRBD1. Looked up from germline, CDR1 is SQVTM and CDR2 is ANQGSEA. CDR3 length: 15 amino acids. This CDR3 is CSVDLLGTGNTETFF. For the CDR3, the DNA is TGCAGCGTTGATCTTTTAGGGACAGGGAATACTGAAACTTTCTTT. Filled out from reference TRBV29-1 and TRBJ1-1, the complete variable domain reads SAVISQKPSRDICQRGTSLTIQCQVDSQVTMMFWYRQQPGQSLTLIATANQGSEATYESGFVIDKFPISRPNLTFSTLTVSNMSPEDSSIYLCSVDLLGTGNTETFFGQGTRLTVV.

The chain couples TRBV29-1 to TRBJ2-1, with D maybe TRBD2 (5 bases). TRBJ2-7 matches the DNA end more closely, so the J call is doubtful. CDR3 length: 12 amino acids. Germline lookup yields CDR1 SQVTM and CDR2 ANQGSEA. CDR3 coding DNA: TGCAGCGTTGCCACCCTGAGAGGGGAGCAGTACTTC. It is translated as CSVATLRGEQYF.

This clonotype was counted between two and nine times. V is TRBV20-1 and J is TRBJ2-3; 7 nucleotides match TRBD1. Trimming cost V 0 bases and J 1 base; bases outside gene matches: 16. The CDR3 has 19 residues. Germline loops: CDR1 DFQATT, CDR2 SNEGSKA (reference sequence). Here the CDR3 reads CSARDELGQGDGGTDTQYF. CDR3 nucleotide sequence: TGCAGTGCTAGAGATGAATTAGGGCAGGGGGACGGGGGCACAGATACGCAGTATTTT.

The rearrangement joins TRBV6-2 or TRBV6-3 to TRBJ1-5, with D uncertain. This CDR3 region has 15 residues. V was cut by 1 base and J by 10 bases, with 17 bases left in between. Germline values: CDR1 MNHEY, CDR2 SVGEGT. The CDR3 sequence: CASSYFPGRISPQHF. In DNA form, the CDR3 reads TGTGCCAGCAGTTACTTTCCAGGCCGGATCAGCCCCCAGCATTTT.

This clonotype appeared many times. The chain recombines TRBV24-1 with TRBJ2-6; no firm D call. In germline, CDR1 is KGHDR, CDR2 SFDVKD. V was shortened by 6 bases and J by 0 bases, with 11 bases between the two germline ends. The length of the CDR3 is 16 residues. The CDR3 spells CATSSSAYSGANVLTF. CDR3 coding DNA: TGTGCCACCAGTTCGTCAGCCTACTCTGGGGCCAACGTCCTGACTTTC.

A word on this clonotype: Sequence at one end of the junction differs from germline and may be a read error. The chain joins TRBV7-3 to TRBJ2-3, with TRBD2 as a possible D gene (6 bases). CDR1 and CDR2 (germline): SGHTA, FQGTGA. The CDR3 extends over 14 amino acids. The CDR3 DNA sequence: TGTGCCGGCAGCTTTCTAGCGAGCACAGATACGCAGTATTTT. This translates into CAGSFLASTDTQYF.

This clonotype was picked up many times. The CDR3, as DNA: TGTGCCAGCAGCCTCCTCCACGGTTCACCCCTCCACTTT. Translation: CASSLLHGSPLHF. The chain has TRBV6-5 and TRBJ1-6; D unclear. CDR3 length: 13 residues. Germline V gives CDR1 MNHEY, CDR2 SVGAGI. Deletions cut 6 bases from V and 9 bases from J, with 12 bases between.

The CDR3 protein is CATSRGRSNTGELFF. The CDR3 DNA reads as TGTGCCACCAGCAGAGGACGGTCGAACACCGGGGAGCTGTTTTTT. J is TRBJ2-2 and V is TRBV15; D is unresolved. In germline, CDR1 is LNHNV, CDR2 YYDKDF (reference sequence). Trimming shortened V by 1 base and J by 0 bases, and 6 bases separated the two germline ends. The CDR3 length is 15 residues.

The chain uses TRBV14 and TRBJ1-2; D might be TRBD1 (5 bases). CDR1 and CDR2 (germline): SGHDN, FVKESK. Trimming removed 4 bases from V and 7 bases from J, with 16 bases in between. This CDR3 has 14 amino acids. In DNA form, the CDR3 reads TGTGCCAGCAGCCGCCCAGGGAGGGGAATTGGCTACACCTTC. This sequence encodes CASSRPGRGIGYTF.

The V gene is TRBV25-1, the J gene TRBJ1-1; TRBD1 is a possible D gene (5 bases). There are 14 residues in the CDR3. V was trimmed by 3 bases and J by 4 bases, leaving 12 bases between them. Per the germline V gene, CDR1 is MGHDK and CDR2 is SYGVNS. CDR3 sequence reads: CASSERGLGTEAFF. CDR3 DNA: TGTGCCAGCAGTGAGAGGGGTCTGGGCACTGAAGCTTTCTTT.

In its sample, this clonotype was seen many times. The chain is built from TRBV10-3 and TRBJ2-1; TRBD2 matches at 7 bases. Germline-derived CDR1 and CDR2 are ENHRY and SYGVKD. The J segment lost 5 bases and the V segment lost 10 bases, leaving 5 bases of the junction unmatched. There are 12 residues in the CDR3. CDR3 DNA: TGTGCCACGCGGGAGTTCAACAATGAGCAGTTCTTC. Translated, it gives CATREFNNEQFF.

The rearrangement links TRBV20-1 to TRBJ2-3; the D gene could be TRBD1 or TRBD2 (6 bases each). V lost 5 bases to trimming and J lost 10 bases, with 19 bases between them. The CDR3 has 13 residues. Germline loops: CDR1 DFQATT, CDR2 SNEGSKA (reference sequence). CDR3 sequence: CSAPADRTGAQYF. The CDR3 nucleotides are TGCAGTGCTCCCGCCGACAGGACGGGGGCGCAGTATTTT.

CDR3 sequence: CASSLPPSKPGPERETQYF. CDR3 coding DNA: TGTGCCAGCAGCTTGCCTCCCTCGAAACCTGGGCCAGAGAGGGAGACCCAGTACTTC. The chain combines TRBV7-9 with TRBJ2-5; D unresolved. CDR1 and CDR2 from the germline V gene are SEHNR and FQNEAQ (reference sequence). The germline V and J ends were trimmed by 3 bases and 5 bases, with 28 bases remaining between them. This CDR3 spans 19 amino acids.

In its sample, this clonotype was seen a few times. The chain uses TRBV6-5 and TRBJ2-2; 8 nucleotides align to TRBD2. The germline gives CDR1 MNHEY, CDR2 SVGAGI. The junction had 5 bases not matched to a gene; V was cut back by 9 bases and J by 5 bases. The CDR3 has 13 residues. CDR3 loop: CASNGRGTGELFF. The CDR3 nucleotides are TGTGCCAGTAACGGGAGGGGGACCGGGGAGCTGTTTTTT.

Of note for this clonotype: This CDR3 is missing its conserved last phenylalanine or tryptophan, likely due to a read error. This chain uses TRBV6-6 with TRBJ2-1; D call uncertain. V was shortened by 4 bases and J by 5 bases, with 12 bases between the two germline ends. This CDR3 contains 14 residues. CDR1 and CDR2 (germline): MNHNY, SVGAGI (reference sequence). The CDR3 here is CASSSNRANNEQFL. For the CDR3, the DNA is TGTGCCAGCAGTTCTAACCGGGCGAACAATGAGCAGTTCCTC.

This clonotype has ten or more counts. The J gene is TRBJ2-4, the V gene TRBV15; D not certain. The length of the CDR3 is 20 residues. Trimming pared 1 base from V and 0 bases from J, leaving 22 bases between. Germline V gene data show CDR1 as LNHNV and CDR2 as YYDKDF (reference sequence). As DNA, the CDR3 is TGTGCCACCAGCAGAGGTCTGACTCCCGGTAGAACCCTAGCCAAAAACATTCAGTACTTC. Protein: CATSRGLTPGRTLAKNIQYF.

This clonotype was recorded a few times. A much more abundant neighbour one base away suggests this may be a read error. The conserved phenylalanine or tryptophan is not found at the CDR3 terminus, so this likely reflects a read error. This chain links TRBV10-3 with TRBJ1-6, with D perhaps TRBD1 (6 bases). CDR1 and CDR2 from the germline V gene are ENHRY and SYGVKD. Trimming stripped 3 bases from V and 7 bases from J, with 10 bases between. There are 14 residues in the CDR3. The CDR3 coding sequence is TGTGCCATCAGTGAACAGGGTGGAAATTCACCCCTCCACCTT. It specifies CAISEQGGNSPLHL.

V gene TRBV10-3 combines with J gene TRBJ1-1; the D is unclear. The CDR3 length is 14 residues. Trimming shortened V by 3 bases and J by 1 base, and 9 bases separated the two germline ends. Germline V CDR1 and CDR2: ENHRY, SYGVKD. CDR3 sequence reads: CAISERGGNTEAFF. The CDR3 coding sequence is TGTGCCATCAGTGAACGGGGAGGGAACACTGAAGCTTTCTTT.

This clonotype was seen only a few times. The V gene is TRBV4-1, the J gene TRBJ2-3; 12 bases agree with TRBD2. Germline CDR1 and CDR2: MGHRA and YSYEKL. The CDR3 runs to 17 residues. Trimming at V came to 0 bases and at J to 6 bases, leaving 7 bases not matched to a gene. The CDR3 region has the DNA TGCGCCAGCAGCCAAGATGGGACTAGCGGGTTGGCGGATACGCAGTATTTT. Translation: CASSQDGTSGLADTQYF.

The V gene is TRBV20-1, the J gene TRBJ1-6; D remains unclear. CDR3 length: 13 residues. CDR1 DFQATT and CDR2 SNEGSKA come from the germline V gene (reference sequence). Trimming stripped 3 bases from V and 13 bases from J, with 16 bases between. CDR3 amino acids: CSASGQPRRPLHF. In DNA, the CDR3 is TGCAGTGCTAGTGGCCAGCCCCGGAGGCCCCTCCACTTT.

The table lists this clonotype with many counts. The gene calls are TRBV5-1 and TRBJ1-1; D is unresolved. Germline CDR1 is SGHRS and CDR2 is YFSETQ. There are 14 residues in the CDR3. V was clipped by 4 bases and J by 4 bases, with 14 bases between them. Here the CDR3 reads CASSVRRLGTEAFF. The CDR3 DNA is TGCGCCAGCAGCGTTCGACGGCTGGGCACTGAAGCTTTCTTT.

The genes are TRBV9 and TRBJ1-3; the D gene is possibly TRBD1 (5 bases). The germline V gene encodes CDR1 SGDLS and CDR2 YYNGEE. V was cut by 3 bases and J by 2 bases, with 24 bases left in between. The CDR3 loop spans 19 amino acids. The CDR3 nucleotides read TGTGCCAGCAGCGCCTACCGGGACGGACGTTCTAACCCTGGAAACACCATATATTTT. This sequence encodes CASSAYRDGRSNPGNTIYF.